The source of this TCR beta chain is a study of PD-1 blockade in classical Hodgkin lymphoma. Remarks on this clone: Its specificity is unknown.

Data came from immunoSEQ multiplex PCR; TCRdb stores just in-frame clones and leaves some out. The sample has 60,000 to 75,000 clones, roughly nine tenths seen once; the top ten hold about 9.6%. Every patient experienced relapse after autologous stem cell transplantation, and brentuximab vedotin exposure varied. Patients reached a best response of complete response, partial response or progressive disease. Notes on the study in general: Relative to healthy donors, newly diagnosed patients reportedly had lower baseline TCR diversity, which was reported as lower still in relapsed/refractory patients. By C4D1 there was a significant rise in CD4+ TCR diversity but not in CD8+ TCR diversity. Individuals initiating nivolumab under 1 year after ASCT were excluded.

Germline CDR1 reads MDHEN; CDR2 reads SYDVKM. J lost 4 bases, V lost 4 bases, and 8 bases had no gene match. This CDR3 has 15 amino acids. The chain uses TRBV28 and TRBJ2-5; 8 bases agree with TRBD2. The source is a human donor with classical Hodgkin lymphoma. The source material was peripheral blood mononuclear cells (PBMCs), sampled at baseline. The CDR3 nucleotides are TGTGCCAGCAGTTCTTTATGGGCGGGGGGAGAGACCCAGTACTTC. It translates to CASSSLWAGGETQYF.